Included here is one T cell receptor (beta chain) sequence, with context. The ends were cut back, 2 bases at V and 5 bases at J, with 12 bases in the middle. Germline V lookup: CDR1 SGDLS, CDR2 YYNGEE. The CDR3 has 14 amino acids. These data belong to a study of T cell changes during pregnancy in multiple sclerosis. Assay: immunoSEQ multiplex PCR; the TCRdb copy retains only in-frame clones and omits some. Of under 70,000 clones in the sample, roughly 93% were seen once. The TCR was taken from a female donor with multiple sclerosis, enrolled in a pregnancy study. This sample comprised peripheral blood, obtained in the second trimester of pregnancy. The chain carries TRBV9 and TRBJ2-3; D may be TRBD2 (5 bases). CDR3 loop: CASSVVGVGDTQYF. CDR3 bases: TGTGCCAGCAGCGTCGTCGGGGTCGGAGATACGCAGTATTTT.